Sequencing of this TCR beta chain was carried out in a study of T cells in Graves' hyperthyroidism and ophthalmopathy. This clonotype was counted at least ten times. Template material for amplifying TCR beta CDR3 regions consisted of RNA transcripts. HTBI primers were employed in a first-round RT-PCR of the TCR CDR3. TCRdb re-called the multiplex PCR reads with MiXCR, one entry per CDR3 protein. The data show about 350,000 distinct CDR3 sequences, about a fifth seen once. Diagnosis relied on clinical symptoms, serum thyroxine and TRAb, thyroid ultrasound and orbital computed tomography. The germline V gene has CDR1 MDHEN and CDR2 SYDVKM. The V end lost 8 bases, the J end lost 2 bases, and 15 bases lay between the germline ends. The CDR3 sequence is 14 residues long.

The gene calls are TRBV28 and TRBJ1-2; TRBD1 might be the D (6 bases). Sequencing was carried out using blood. The source of this sequence is a young woman with Graves' hyperthyroidism. CDR3 nucleotides: TGTGCCAGCCAATTCCTAGGACAGAACTATGGCTACACCTTC. It is translated as CASQFLGQNYGYTF.